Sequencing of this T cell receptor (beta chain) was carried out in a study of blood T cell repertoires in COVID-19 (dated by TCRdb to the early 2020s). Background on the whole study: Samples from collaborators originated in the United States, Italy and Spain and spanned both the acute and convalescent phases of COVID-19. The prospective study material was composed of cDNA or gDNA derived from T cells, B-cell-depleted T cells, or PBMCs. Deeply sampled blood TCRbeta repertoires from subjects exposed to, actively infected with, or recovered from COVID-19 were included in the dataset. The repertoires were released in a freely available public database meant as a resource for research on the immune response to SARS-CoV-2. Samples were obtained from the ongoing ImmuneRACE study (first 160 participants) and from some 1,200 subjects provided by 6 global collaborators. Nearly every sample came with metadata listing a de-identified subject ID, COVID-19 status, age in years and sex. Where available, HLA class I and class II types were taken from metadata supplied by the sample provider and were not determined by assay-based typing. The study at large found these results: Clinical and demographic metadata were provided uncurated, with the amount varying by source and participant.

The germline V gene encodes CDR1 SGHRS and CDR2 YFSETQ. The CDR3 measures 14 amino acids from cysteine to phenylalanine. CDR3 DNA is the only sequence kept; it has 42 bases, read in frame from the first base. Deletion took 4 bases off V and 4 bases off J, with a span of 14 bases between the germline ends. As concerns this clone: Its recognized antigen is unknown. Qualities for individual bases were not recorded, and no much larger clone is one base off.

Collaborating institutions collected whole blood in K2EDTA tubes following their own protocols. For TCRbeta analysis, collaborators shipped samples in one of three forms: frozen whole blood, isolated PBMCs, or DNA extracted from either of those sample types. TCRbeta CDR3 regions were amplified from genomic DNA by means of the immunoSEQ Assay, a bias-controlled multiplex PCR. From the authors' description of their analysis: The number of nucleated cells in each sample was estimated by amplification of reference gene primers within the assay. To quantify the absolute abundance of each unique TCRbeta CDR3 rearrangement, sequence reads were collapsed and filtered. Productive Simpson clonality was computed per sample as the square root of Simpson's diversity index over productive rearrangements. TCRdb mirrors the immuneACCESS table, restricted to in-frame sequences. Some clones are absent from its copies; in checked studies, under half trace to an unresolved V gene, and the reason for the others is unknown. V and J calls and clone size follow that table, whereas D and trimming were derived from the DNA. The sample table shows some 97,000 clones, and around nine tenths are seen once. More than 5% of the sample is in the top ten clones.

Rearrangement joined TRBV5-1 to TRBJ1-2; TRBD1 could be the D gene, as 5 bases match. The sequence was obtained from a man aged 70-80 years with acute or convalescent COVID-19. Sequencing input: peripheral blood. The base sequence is TGCGCCAGCAGCCCGGGGGAGGGCACCTATGGCTACACCTTC. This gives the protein CASSPGEGTYGYTF.